This T cell receptor beta chain emerged from a study of cytomegalovirus exposure and HLA in healthy donors. Study results and limitations: Data from an earlier analysis indicated that most TCR beta V segments were productive either about 90% or about 30% of the time.

Both 60 Vbeta primers and 13 Jbeta primers went into the PCR. TCRdb's table, derived via immunoSEQ multiplex PCR, lists solely in-frame clones and lacks some. This sample carries around 150,000 clones, approximately 83% of them seen once, and the ten largest clones take roughly 10%. This clone was observed a few times. The antigen remains undetermined. This sequence originates from a man between 18 and 29 years old in good health and CMV-seropositive. The sample consisted of PBMCs.

The CDR3 spells CASSWTFLNSGGYNEQFF. As DNA, the CDR3 is TGTGCCAGCAGCTGGACCTTCTTAAATAGCGGGGGATACAATGAGCAGTTCTTC. The V gene is TRBV5-8, the J gene TRBJ2-1; 9 bases map to TRBD2. Per germline, CDR1 SGHTS and CDR2 YDEGEE. Trimming cost V 3 bases and J 4 bases; bases outside gene matches: 14. CDR3 length: 18 amino acids.